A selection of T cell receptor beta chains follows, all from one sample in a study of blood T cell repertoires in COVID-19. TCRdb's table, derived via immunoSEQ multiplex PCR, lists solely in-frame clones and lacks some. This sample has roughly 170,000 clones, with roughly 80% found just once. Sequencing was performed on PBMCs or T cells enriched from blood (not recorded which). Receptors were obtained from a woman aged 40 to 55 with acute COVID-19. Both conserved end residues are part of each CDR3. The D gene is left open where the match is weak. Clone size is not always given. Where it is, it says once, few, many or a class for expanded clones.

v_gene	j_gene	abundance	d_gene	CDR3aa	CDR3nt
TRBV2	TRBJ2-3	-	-	CASRESTWDTQYF	TGTGCCAGCAGGGAAAGCACTTGGGATACGCAGTATTTT
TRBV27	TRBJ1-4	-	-	CASSRAGDGKLFF	TGTGCCAGCAGTAGGGCCGGGGATGGAAAACTGTTTTTT
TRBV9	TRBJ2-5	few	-	CASTPDLLSGETQYF	TGTGCCAGCACCCCCGACTTACTCTCGGGGGAGACCCAGTACTTC
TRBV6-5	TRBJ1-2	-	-	CASFGENYGYTF	TGTGCCAGCTTTGGTGAGAACTATGGCTACACCTTC
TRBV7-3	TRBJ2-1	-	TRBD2	CASSLTLGLADEQFF	TGTGCCAGCAGCTTAACGTTAGGGCTAGCGGATGAGCAGTTCTTC
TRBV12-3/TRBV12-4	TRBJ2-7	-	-	CASSFLRGYEQYF	TGTGCCAGCAGTTTCTTAAGGGGTTACGAGCAGTACTTC
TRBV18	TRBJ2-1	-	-	CASSPPTSRSYNEQFF	TGTGCCAGCTCACCCCCTACTAGCCGCTCCTACAATGAGCAGTTCTTC
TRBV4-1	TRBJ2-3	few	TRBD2	CASSPTPGGAGTDTQYF	TGCGCCAGCAGCCCCACGCCGGGGGGGGCGGGCACAGATACGCAGTATTTT
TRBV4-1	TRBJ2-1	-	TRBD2	CASSQETSGSYYNEQFF	TGCGCCAGCAGCCAAGAAACTAGCGGGAGTTACTACAATGAGCAGTTCTTC
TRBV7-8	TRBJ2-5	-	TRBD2	CASSFGTSGSQETQYF	TGTGCCAGCAGCTTTGGGACTAGCGGGAGCCAAGAGACCCAGTACTTC
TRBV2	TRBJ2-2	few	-	CASSWTTNTGELFF	TGTGCCAGCAGTTGGACAACGAACACCGGGGAGCTGTTTTTT
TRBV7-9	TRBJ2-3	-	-	CASSPGIGGNTDTQYF	TGTGCCAGCAGCCCCGGGATTGGAGGGAACACAGATACGCAGTATTTT
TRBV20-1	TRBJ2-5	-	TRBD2	CSASTSAQETQYF	TGCAGTGCTAGTACTAGCGCACAAGAGACCCAGTACTTC
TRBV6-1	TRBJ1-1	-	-	CASSEWGGQAFF	TGTGCCAGCAGTGAATGGGGGGGACAAGCTTTCTTT
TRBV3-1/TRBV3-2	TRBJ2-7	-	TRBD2	CASSRTSGSPEQYF	TGTGCCAGCAGCCGAACTAGCGGGAGCCCCGAGCAGTACTTC
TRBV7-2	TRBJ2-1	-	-	CASSFPGSLNEQFF	TGTGCCAGCAGCTTTCCAGGGTCCCTCAATGAGCAGTTCTTC
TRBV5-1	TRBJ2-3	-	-	CAPRGGVDSDTQYF	TGCGCCCCAAGGGGGGGAGTAGACTCAGATACGCAGTATTTT
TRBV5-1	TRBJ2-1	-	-	CASSLGTYNEQFF	TGCGCCAGCAGCCTCGGGACTTACAATGAGCAGTTCTTC
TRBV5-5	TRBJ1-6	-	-	CASSLHLNSPLHF	TGTGCCAGCAGCTTGCACCTAAATTCACCCCTCCACTTT
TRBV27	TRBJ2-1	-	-	CASSFDRWGYNEQFF	TGTGCCAGCAGTTTCGACAGGTGGGGCTACAATGAGCAGTTCTTC
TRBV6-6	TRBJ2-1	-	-	CASSTGHLGPEQFF	TGTGCCAGCAGTACGGGACACCTCGGCCCAGAGCAGTTCTTC
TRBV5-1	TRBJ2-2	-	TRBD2	CASSLLASGTGELFF	TGCGCCAGCAGCTTGTTGGCTAGCGGGACTGGGGAGCTGTTTTTT
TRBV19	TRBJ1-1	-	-	CASSIRGFTEAFF	TGTGCCAGTAGTATTAGAGGCTTCACTGAAGCTTTCTTT
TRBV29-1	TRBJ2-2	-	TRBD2	CSVGLAANTGELFF	TGCAGCGTCGGACTAGCGGCGAACACCGGGGAGCTGTTTTTT
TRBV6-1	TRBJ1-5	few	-	CASSELESQPQHF	TGTGCCAGCAGTGAGCTAGAGAGCCAGCCCCAGCATTTT
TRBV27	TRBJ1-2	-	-	CASSFSRGSGYGYTF	TGTGCCAGCAGCTTCTCCCGGGGAAGCGGCTATGGCTACACCTTC
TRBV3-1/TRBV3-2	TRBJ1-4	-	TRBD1	CASSKTGGYEKLFF	TGTGCCAGCAGCAAAACAGGGGGTTATGAAAAACTGTTTTTT
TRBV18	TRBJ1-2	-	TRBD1	CASSPPFGTGEYYGYTF	TGTGCCAGCTCACCACCTTTTGGGACAGGGGAATACTATGGCTACACCTTC
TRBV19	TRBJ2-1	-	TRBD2	CASSIGREGLHEQFF	TGTGCCAGTAGTATAGGGCGGGAGGGCCTGCATGAGCAGTTCTTC
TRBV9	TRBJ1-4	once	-	CASSASSGVREKLFF	TGTGCCAGCAGCGCCAGTTCCGGGGTTCGTGAAAAACTGTTTTTT
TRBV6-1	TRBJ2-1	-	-	CASSELLASNNEQFF	TGTGCCAGCAGTGAGCTTTTAGCGAGCAACAATGAGCAGTTCTTC
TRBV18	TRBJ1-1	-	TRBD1	CASSPRDSSAGDFF	TGTGCCAGCTCACCAAGGGACAGCTCAGCGGGAGATTTCTTT
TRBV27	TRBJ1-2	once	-	CASSLEQSLDIYGYTF	TGTGCCAGCAGTTTAGAGCAGAGCCTAGATATCTATGGCTACACCTTC
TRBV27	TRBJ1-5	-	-	CASSLSGWDQPQHF	TGTGCCAGCAGTTTGTCAGGATGGGATCAGCCCCAGCATTTT
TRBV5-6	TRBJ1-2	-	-	CASSSPRIPNYGYTF	TGTGCCAGCAGCTCCCCGAGGATCCCTAACTATGGCTACACCTTC
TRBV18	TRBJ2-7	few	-	CASSPQTTGSSGEQYF	TGTGCCAGCTCACCACAAACTACAGGGTCGTCGGGCGAGCAGTACTTC
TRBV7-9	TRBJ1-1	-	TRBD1	CASSEQGRAFF	TGTGCCAGCAGTGAACAGGGGCGGGCTTTCTTT
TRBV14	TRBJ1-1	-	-	CASRQSTGRWDTEAFF	TGTGCCAGCAGACAATCGACAGGTCGTTGGGACACTGAAGCTTTCTTT
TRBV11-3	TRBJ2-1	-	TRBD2	CASSGTAGVGRNEQFF	TGTGCCAGCAGCGGCACAGCGGGAGTGGGGAGGAATGAGCAGTTCTTC
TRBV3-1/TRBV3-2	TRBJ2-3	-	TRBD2	CASSPGLAGGPADTQYF	TGTGCCAGCAGCCCGGGACTAGCGGGAGGGCCGGCAGATACGCAGTATTTT
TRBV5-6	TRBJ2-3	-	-	CASKTTGTSRDTQYF	TGTGCCAGCAAGACGACAGGGACTTCTCGTGATACGCAGTATTTT
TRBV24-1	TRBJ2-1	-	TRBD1	CATSGAQGARMDEQFF	TGTGCCACCAGTGGGGCTCAGGGGGCGCGAATGGATGAGCAGTTCTTC
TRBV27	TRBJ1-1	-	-	CASSLGRGAIEAFF	TGTGCCAGCAGCCTAGGGAGGGGGGCTATTGAAGCTTTCTTT
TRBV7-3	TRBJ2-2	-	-	CASSPPGGNTGELFF	TGTGCCAGCAGCCCCCCCGGCGGGAACACCGGGGAGCTGTTTTTT
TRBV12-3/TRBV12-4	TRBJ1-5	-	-	CASSYPNQPQHF	TGTGCCAGCAGTTATCCGAATCAGCCCCAGCATTTT
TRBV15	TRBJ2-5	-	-	CATSSHQRWGRVQETQYF	TGTGCCACCAGCAGTCACCAAAGGTGGGGCAGGGTCCAAGAGACCCAGTACTTC
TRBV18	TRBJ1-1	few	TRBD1	CASSPSQGGAMNTEAFF	TGTGCCAGCTCACCCTCACAGGGGGGGGCCATGAACACTGAAGCTTTCTTT
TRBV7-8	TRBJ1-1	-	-	CASSQGGRNTEAFF	TGTGCCAGCAGCCAAGGGGGTCGGAACACTGAAGCTTTCTTT
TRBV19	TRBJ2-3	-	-	CASSIGGRNTDTQYF	TGTGCCAGTAGTATTGGGGGGAGAAACACAGATACGCAGTATTTT
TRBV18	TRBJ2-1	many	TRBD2	CASSPRTSGREDEQFF	TGTGCCAGCTCACCTAGGACTAGCGGGAGGGAGGATGAGCAGTTCTTC